A selection of T cell receptor beta chains follows, all from one sample in a study of blood T cell repertoires in COVID-19. Using immunoSEQ multiplex PCR, the repertoire was profiled, and TCRdb retains in-frame clones only, with some absent. The sample consists of around 150,000 clones, more than 75% of them appearing once. The sample taken for sequencing was peripheral blood. These receptors all stem from a woman in her seventies with COVID-19, enrolled during active disease. Both conserved end residues are part of each CDR3. The D gene is left open where the match is weak. Clone size is not always given. Where it is, it says once, few, many or a class for expanded clones.

j_call: TRBJ1-1
v_call: TRBV6-5
cdr3_length: 14
d_call: TRBD1
clone_size: once
cdr3_nt: TGTGCCAGCAGTCGGGACAGGGGCAACACTGAAGCTTTCTTT
cdr3_aa: CASSRDRGNTEAFF

j_call: TRBJ2-2
v_call: TRBV5-1
cdr3_length: 15
d_call: -
clone_size: -
cdr3_nt: TGCGCCAGCAGCCGCGGCGAAGTGAACACCGGGGAGCTGTTTTTT
cdr3_aa: CASSRGEVNTGELFF

j_call: TRBJ2-7
v_call: TRBV7-2
cdr3_length: 13
d_call: -
clone_size: -
cdr3_nt: TGTGCCAGCGGTTCCCCCAGTTCCTACGAGCAGTACTTC
cdr3_aa: CASGSPSSYEQYF

j_call: TRBJ2-7
v_call: TRBV14
cdr3_length: 16
d_call: TRBD1
clone_size: -
cdr3_nt: TGTGCCAGCAGCCATCTCCGGGACAGGGACTTGAGGGAGCAGTACTTC
cdr3_aa: CASSHLRDRDLREQYF

j_call: TRBJ2-3
v_call: TRBV6-5
cdr3_length: 11
d_call: -
clone_size: -
cdr3_nt: TGTGCTAGTTACCACGGTAGAGCGCAGTATTTT
cdr3_aa: CASYHGRAQYF

j_call: TRBJ2-1
v_call: TRBV18
cdr3_length: 14
d_call: -
clone_size: -
cdr3_nt: TGTGCCAGCTCACCTGGGGGGGCAGCGAATGAGCAGTTCTTC
cdr3_aa: CASSPGGAANEQFF

j_call: TRBJ2-7
v_call: TRBV28
cdr3_length: 16
d_call: -
clone_size: few
cdr3_nt: TGTGCCCCCAGGCCAAAGGAGGGGCCTGATGCCTACGAGCAGTACTTC
cdr3_aa: CAPRPKEGPDAYEQYF

j_call: TRBJ2-7
v_call: TRBV5-6
cdr3_length: 15
d_call: TRBD1
clone_size: -
cdr3_nt: TGTGCCAGCAGCTTGTGGGGGACAGGGATTAACGAGCAGTACTTC
cdr3_aa: CASSLWGTGINEQYF

j_call: TRBJ2-2
v_call: TRBV10-3
cdr3_length: 12
d_call: -
clone_size: -
cdr3_nt: TGTGCCATCAGTGGCGAAACCGGGGAGCTGTTTTTT
cdr3_aa: CAISGETGELFF

j_call: TRBJ1-2
v_call: TRBV3-1/TRBV3-2
cdr3_length: 14
d_call: -
clone_size: few
cdr3_nt: TGTGCCAGCAGCCCGTTAACGGGTAACTATGGCTACACCTTC
cdr3_aa: CASSPLTGNYGYTF

j_call: TRBJ2-7
v_call: TRBV9
cdr3_length: 14
d_call: -
clone_size: -
cdr3_nt: TGTGCCAGCAGCGTAGACGGGTCTAGTTACGAGCAGTACTTC
cdr3_aa: CASSVDGSSYEQYF

j_call: TRBJ2-5
v_call: TRBV5-1
cdr3_length: 15
d_call: -
clone_size: -
cdr3_nt: TGCGCCAGCAGCTTGGAACAGGGTAACCAAGAGACCCAGTACTTC
cdr3_aa: CASSLEQGNQETQYF

j_call: TRBJ2-5
v_call: TRBV3-1/TRBV3-2
cdr3_length: 15
d_call: TRBD1
clone_size: -
cdr3_nt: TGTGCCAGCAGCCCCCGGGACAGGGGTAGAGAGACCCAGTACTTC
cdr3_aa: CASSPRDRGRETQYF

j_call: TRBJ1-5
v_call: TRBV4-1
cdr3_length: 15
d_call: TRBD1
clone_size: once
cdr3_nt: TGCGCCAGCAGCCAAGGGGGACAGGGACATCAGCCCCAGCATTTT
cdr3_aa: CASSQGGQGHQPQHF

j_call: TRBJ2-7
v_call: TRBV2
cdr3_length: 14
d_call: TRBD1
clone_size: -
cdr3_nt: TGTGCCAGCAGTGCCGGGACAGACCTCTACGAGCAGTACTTC
cdr3_aa: CASSAGTDLYEQYF

j_call: TRBJ2-2
v_call: TRBV5-4
cdr3_length: 15
d_call: -
clone_size: -
cdr3_nt: TGTGCCAGCAGCTTGGGTACTTATAACACCGGGGAGCTGTTTTTT
cdr3_aa: CASSLGTYNTGELFF

j_call: TRBJ2-1
v_call: TRBV27
cdr3_length: 13
d_call: -
clone_size: -
cdr3_nt: TGTGCCAGCTCCGTGGAGGGCTACAATGAGCAGTTCTTC
cdr3_aa: CASSVEGYNEQFF